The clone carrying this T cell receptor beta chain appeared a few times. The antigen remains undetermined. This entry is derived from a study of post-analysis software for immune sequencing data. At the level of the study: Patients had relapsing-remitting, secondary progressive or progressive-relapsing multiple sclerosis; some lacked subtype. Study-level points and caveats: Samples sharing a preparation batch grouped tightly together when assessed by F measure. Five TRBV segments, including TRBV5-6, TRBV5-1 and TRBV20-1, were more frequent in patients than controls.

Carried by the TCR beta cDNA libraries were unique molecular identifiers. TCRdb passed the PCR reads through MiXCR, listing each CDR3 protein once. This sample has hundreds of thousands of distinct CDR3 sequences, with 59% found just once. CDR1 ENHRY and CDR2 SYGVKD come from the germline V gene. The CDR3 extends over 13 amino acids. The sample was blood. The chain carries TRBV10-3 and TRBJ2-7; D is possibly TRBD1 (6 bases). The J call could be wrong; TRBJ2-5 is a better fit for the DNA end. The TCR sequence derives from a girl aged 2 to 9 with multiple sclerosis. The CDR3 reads CAIRQTGTETQYF. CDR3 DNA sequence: TGTGCCATCAGACAAACAGGGACAGAGACCCAGTACTTC.